A single sample gave rise to the 5 T cell receptor beta chains below, sequenced in a study of blood T cell repertoires in COVID-19. Generated by immunoSEQ multiplex PCR, the TCRdb table keeps only in-frame clones and is missing some. In the table there are approximately 60,000 clones, about three quarters of which are singletons. Sequencing was carried out using peripheral blood. The receptors originated from a woman older than 75 with acute or convalescent COVID-19.

The V gene is TRBV19, the J gene TRBJ1-2, with D perhaps matching TRBD1 (5 bases). Germline assignment: CDR1 LNHDA and CDR2 SQIVND (reference sequence). The CDR3 contains 15 residues. V shed 7 bases and J shed 4 bases, with 19 bases lying between them. The DNA of the CDR3 is TGTGCCAGTATTCCGACAGCCCAAGAAGGCTATGGCTACACCTTC. Amino acid sequence: CASIPTAQEGYGYTF.

This sequence joins TRBV11-2 and TRBJ2-7; D is uncertain. The V gene's germline CDR1 is SGHAT and CDR2 FQNNGV. V lost 1 base to trimming and J lost 4 bases, with 8 bases between them. The CDR3 sequence is 13 residues long. Here the CDR3 DNA reads TGTGCCAGCAGCTTAGGTGGCGGTTACGAGCAGTACTTC. This sequence encodes CASSLGGGYEQYF.

This sequence joins TRBV30 and TRBJ1-2, with unresolved D. From germline, CDR1 is GTSNPN and CDR2 SVGIG (reference sequence). V was pared by 4 bases and J by 1 base, with 16 bases between. This CDR3 is built from 15 residues. The DNA for the CDR3 is TGTGCCTGGACCACCGAAGGAGGCTTTAACTATGGCTACACCTTC. Residues: CAWTTEGGFNYGYTF.

The chain recombines TRBV30 with TRBJ2-2; D possibly corresponds to TRBD1 (6 bases). Germline CDR1 reads GTSNPN; CDR2 reads SVGIG (reference sequence). The CDR3 has 16 amino acids. Trimming left V 2 bases short and J 3 bases short, with 16 bases between. CDR3 nucleotide sequence: TGTGCCTGGAGTATAAGGGGGAGAGTTGACACCGGGGAGCTGTTTTTT. This translates into CAWSIRGRVDTGELFF.

The CDR3 region has the DNA TGTGCCAGCAGCTTAGGGGGAGCGTCGGCTAGTCGGGTGTGGGAGACCCAGTACTTC. Its translation is CASSLGGASASRVWETQYF. This chain uses TRBV13 with TRBJ2-5, with D possibly TRBD2 on 5 matching bases. The germline V gene encodes CDR1 PRHDT and CDR2 FYEKMQ (reference sequence). The V gene lost 0 bases and the J gene lost 5 bases, with 25 bases spanning the gap. CDR3 length: 19 residues.